The clone carrying this T cell receptor beta chain was seen at least ten times. TRAV- and TRBV-specific primers were used for first-strand cDNA, which covered alpha and beta chains. Both a constant-region primer and a V-primer adapter served to amplify TCRs across 20 to 25 PCR cycles. In TCRdb, the reads were re-called with MiXCR into one record per CDR3 protein. This table has 35,000 to 45,000 distinct CDR3 sequences, less than 30% appearing once. These data belong to a study of low-dose radiotherapy and immunotherapy resistance in tumors. Study as a whole: A total of 6.5 Gy was given to Cohort 1 as 0.5 Gy per fraction every 2 weeks. Patients were on oral aspirin 300 mg taken daily for four cycles from cycle 1 day 1.

Germline CDR1 and CDR2: SQVTM and ANQGSEA. This CDR3 has 13 residues. J lost 4 bases, V lost 4 bases, and 4 bases had no gene match. As to time point: after trial treatment. The sample's treatment: LDRT plus nivolumab, ipilimumab, low-dose cyclophosphamide and aspirin (RACIN trial). Treatment of the donors consisted of nivolumab and ipilimumab (plus aspirin, low-dose cyclophosphamide and low-dose radiotherapy). The receptor was isolated from a male donor with prostate cancer. The sample was PBMCs, taken after low-dose radiotherapy plus immunotherapy. This rearrangement joins TRBV29-1 to TRBJ1-3; 7 positions agree with TRBD1. The CDR3 sequence is CSVGTGPGNTIYF. The DNA of the CDR3 is TGCAGCGTTGGGACAGGACCAGGAAACACCATATATTTT.